Each of the 20 T cell receptor beta chains below was sequenced from the same sample in a study of T cell responses to AZD1222 COVID-19 vaccine. The assay was immunoSEQ multiplex PCR, and TCRdb's table has in-frame clones only and misses some. The sample contains roughly 140,000 clones, approximately 94% of which appear only once. This specimen consisted of peripheral blood, obtained on day 0 of AZD1222 vaccination. Receptors were obtained from an adult in good health.

V gene TRBV18 combines with J gene TRBJ2-2; D uncertain. The germline V gene has CDR1 KGHSH and CDR2 LQKENI. V shed 3 bases and J shed 1 base, with 12 bases lying between them. The CDR3 is made up of 16 amino acids. CDR3 DNA sequence: TGTGCCAGCTCACCGCCCGGGCAGAGGAACACCGGGGAGCTGTTTTTT. This encodes CASSPPGQRNTGELFF.

The rearrangement uses TRBV11-2 and TRBJ2-7; the D call may be TRBD1 or TRBD2 (5 bases each). In germline, CDR1 is SGHAT, CDR2 FQNNGV. The V end was cut by 4 bases, the J end by 0 bases, with 10 bases between. This CDR3 is 14 amino acids long. In DNA, the CDR3 is TGTGCCAGCAGCTATTGGGGGTCCTCCTACGAGCAGTACTTC. Encoded protein: CASSYWGSSYEQYF.

J is TRBJ2-7 and V is TRBV6-5, with 9 bases that match TRBD1. The CDR3 is made up of 16 amino acids. The ends lost 2 bases at V and 4 bases at J; junction bases unmatched: 9. CDR1 and CDR2 from the germline V gene are MNHEY and SVGAGI. Here the CDR3 reads CASSYSITGGIYEQYF. The CDR3 nucleotides read TGTGCCAGCAGTTACAGCATAACAGGGGGCATATACGAGCAGTACTTC.

The J gene is TRBJ1-1, the V gene TRBV10-3; TRBD1 matches at 12 bases. The CDR3 spans 17 residues. Germline CDR1 ENHRY, CDR2 SYGVKD. V lost 2 bases to trimming and J lost 3 bases; unmatched junction nucleotides: 7. Here the CDR3 DNA reads TGTGCCATCAGTGAGGCTCCGGGACAGGGGGCGGACACTGAAGCTTTCTTT. Translation gives CAISEAPGQGADTEAFF.

The chain joins TRBV30 to TRBJ2-5; D is ambiguous. CDR3 size: 13 residues. Germline V lookup: CDR1 GTSNPN, CDR2 SVGIG (reference sequence). The ends were cut back, 1 base at V and 1 base at J, with 7 bases in the middle. The CDR3 DNA reads as TGTGCCTGGAGTGGCTCGCCCCAAGAGACCCAGTACTTC. Translated: CAWSGSPQETQYF.

CDR3 DNA: TGTGCCAGCGGTGGGGGAGCTAACTATGGCTACACCTTC. It yields the protein CASGGGANYGYTF. V usage is TRBV7-9 and J usage is TRBJ1-2; weak D call: TRBD1 (5 bases). V was pared by 8 bases and J by 0 bases, with 10 bases between. Germline V CDR1 and CDR2: SEHNR, FQNEAQ (reference sequence). The CDR3 sequence is 13 residues long.

The chain combines TRBV27 with TRBJ2-7, with a tentative D call TRBD2 (6 bases). Germline lookup yields CDR1 MNHEY and CDR2 SMNVEV (reference sequence). V was cut by 6 bases and J by 3 bases, with 24 bases left in between. This CDR3 contains 17 residues. The CDR3 DNA sequence: TGTGCCAGCAGCCGGGAGATGTTCGGACTGACTTTCTACGAGCAGTACTTC. It codes for CASSREMFGLTFYEQYF.

The rearrangement joins TRBV27 to TRBJ1-3; D remains unclear. The germline V gene encodes CDR1 MNHEY and CDR2 SMNVEV (reference sequence). Trimming removed 5 bases from V and 7 bases from J, with 15 bases in between. The CDR3 is made up of 14 amino acids. The CDR3 DNA reads TGTGCCAGCAGTCCCCGCCCCGCGAGCAACACCATATATTTT. Residues: CASSPRPASNTIYF.

The V gene is TRBV27, the J gene TRBJ1-6; TRBD1 matches 8 bases. V dropped 6 bases and J dropped 8; count of bases not matched to a gene: 9. The CDR3 is 15 residues long. CDR1 is MNHEY, CDR2 SMNVEV, per germline (reference sequence). The CDR3 reads CASSPVDREHSPLHF. The CDR3 bases are TGTGCCAGCAGCCCTGTGGACAGGGAACATTCACCCCTCCACTTT.

The gene calls are TRBV25-1 and TRBJ2-1; D not resolved. CDR3 size: 12 residues. CDR1 and CDR2 from the germline V gene are MGHDK and SYGVNS. Trimming took 3 bases from V and 10 from J, leaving 10 bases between them. The CDR3 protein is CASSENRREQFF. The CDR3 bases are TGTGCCAGCAGTGAGAATCGCAGAGAGCAGTTCTTC.

The chain combines TRBV28 with TRBJ2-4; 10 bases align to TRBD1. This CDR3 spans 14 amino acids. V was pared by 6 bases and J by 9 bases, with 8 bases of the junction left unmatched. Germline V lookup: CDR1 MDHEN, CDR2 SYDVKM. The CDR3 DNA follows: TGTGCCAGCAGCCCGGGACAGGGGTCTGGCATTCAGTACTTC. Protein product: CASSPGQGSGIQYF.

The genes are TRBV5-5 and TRBJ1-2; TRBD1 aligns across 8 bases. Trimming at V came to 0 bases and at J to 0 bases, leaving 7 bases not matched to a gene. The CDR3 loop spans 17 amino acids. From germline, CDR1 is SGHKS and CDR2 YYEKEE (reference sequence). The CDR3 DNA reads as TGTGCCAGCAGCTTGGGTATAGGACAGGGACCTAACTATGGCTACACCTTC. Protein sequence: CASSLGIGQGPNYGYTF.

The rearrangement joins TRBV6-2 or TRBV6-3 to TRBJ1-1; possible D gene TRBD1, 6 bases. CDR1 is MNHEY and CDR2 is SVGEGT in the germline V gene. Trimming shortened V by 6 bases and J by 7 bases, and 12 bases separated the two germline ends. This CDR3 is built from 12 residues. In DNA form, the CDR3 reads TGTGCCAGCAGCGAGAGGGGGTTTGAAGCTTTCTTT. It codes for CASSERGFEAFF.

This clone was recorded only once. The chain is built from TRBV6-5 and TRBJ2-1; no clear D gene. This CDR3 is 15 amino acids long. Germline loops: CDR1 MNHEY, CDR2 SVGAGI. V was clipped by 5 bases and J by 1 base, with 12 bases between them. Written as DNA, the CDR3 is TGTGCCAGCAGTAGTCCCGCCGCTTCCTACAATGAGCAGTTCTTC. Protein sequence: CASSSPAASYNEQFF.

CDR3 protein: CASSLVEREETQYF. The CDR3 nucleotides are TGTGCCAGCAGCTTAGTTGAGCGGGAAGAGACCCAGTACTTC. The chain uses TRBV7-9 and TRBJ2-5; tentatively, D is TRBD2 (6 bases). This CDR3 has 14 amino acids. Germline CDR1 is SEHNR and CDR2 is FQNEAQ (reference sequence). The ends were cut back, 1 base at V and 3 bases at J, with 9 bases in the middle. The whole variable domain, filled in from reference TRBV7-9 and TRBJ2-5, reads DTGVSQNPRHKITKRGQNVTFRCDPISEHNRLYWYRQTLGQGPEFLTYFQNEAQLEKSRLLSDRFSAERPKGSFSTLEIQRTEQGDSAMYLCASSLVEREETQYFGPGTRLLVL.

V usage is TRBV20-1 and J usage is TRBJ2-1; D ambiguous. Trimming pared 4 bases from V and 4 bases from J, leaving 5 bases between. This CDR3 is built from 11 residues. The V gene's germline CDR1 is DFQATT and CDR2 SNEGSKA (reference sequence). CDR3 residues: CSATRYNEQFF. In DNA, the CDR3 is TGCAGTGCTACGAGGTACAATGAGCAGTTCTTC.

V usage is TRBV3-1 (or the pseudogene TRBV3-2) and J usage is TRBJ1-2; the D is unclear. The CDR3 consists of 17 residues. Germline-derived CDR1 and CDR2 are LGHDT and YNNKEL (reference sequence). The V gene lost 3 bases and the J gene lost 5 bases, with 22 bases spanning the gap. CDR3 region: CASSQFATGTSRYGYTF. The CDR3 bases are TGTGCCAGCAGCCAGTTTGCCACGGGAACCTCGAGGTATGGCTACACCTTC.

J is TRBJ2-3 and V is TRBV5-4; the D is unclear. The CDR3 runs to 12 residues. Germline V lookup: CDR1 SGHNT, CDR2 YYREEE (reference sequence). Trimming took 4 bases from V and 6 from J, leaving 9 bases between them. The CDR3 nucleotides are TGTGCCAGCAGCCGCGACGGCGATACGCAGTATTTT. This codes for CASSRDGDTQYF.

This chain links TRBV7-2 with TRBJ2-1; D unresolved. Germline CDR1 and CDR2: SGHTA and FQGNSA. Trimming removed 0 bases at V and 1 base at J, with 10 bases between. The CDR3 extends over 16 amino acids. This chain's CDR3 is CASSLAARLSYNEQFF. The CDR3 nucleotides read TGTGCCAGCAGCTTAGCCGCCAGGCTATCCTACAATGAGCAGTTCTTC.

CDR3 sequence: CASSQEVQGAHTDTQYF. CDR3 nucleotides: TGCGCCAGCAGCCAAGAAGTTCAGGGGGCACACACAGATACGCAGTATTTT. This rearrangement joins TRBV4-3 to TRBJ2-3; TRBD1 agrees at 8 bases. The CDR3 has 17 amino acids. Trimming took 0 bases from V and 2 from J; bases not matched to a gene: 7. Germline CDR1 LGHNA, CDR2 YSLEER.